This T cell receptor (beta chain) was captured in a study of blood T cell repertoires in COVID-19. The overall study: Acute and convalescent COVID-19 samples came from the United States, Italy and Spain.

The table came from immunoSEQ multiplex PCR; TCRdb's copy has only in-frame clones and leaves some out. Of about 170,000 clones listed, around 82% were seen once; the top ten hold under 9%. Source material: peripheral blood. This clonotype was sampled from a woman between 40 and 55 years old with COVID-19, enrolled during active disease.

The DNA of the CDR3 is TGTGCCAGCAGTTCCACCGGGACTACCCTTGACGAGCAGTACTTC. Translated, it gives CASSSTGTTLDEQYF. The chain employs TRBV28 and TRBJ2-7; 7 nucleotides align to TRBD2. This CDR3 contains 15 residues. Germline V CDR1 and CDR2: MDHEN, SYDVKM. Trimming cost V 4 bases and J 5 bases; bases outside gene matches: 11. The full variable domain, with the rest looked up from reference TRBV28 and TRBJ2-7, is DVKVTQSSRYLVKRTGEKVFLECVQDMDHENMFWYRQDPGLGLRLIYFSYDVKMKEKGDIPEGYSVSREKKERFSLILESASTNQTSMYLCASSSTGTTLDEQYFGPGTRLTVT.